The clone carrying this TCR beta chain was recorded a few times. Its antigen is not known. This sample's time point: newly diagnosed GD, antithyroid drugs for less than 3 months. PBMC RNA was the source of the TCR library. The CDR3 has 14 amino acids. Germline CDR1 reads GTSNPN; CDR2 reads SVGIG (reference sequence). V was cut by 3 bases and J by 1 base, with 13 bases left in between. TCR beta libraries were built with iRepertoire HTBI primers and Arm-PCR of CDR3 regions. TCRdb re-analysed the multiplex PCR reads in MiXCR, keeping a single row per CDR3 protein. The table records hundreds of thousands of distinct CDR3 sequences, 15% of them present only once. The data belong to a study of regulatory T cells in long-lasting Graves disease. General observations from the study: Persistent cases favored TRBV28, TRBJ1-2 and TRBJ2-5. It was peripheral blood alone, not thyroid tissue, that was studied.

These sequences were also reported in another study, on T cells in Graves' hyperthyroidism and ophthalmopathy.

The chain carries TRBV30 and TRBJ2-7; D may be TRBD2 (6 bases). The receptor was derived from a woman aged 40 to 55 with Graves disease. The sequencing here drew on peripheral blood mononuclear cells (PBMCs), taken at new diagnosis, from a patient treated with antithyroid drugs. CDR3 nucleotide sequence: TGTGCCTGGAGCACCGGGGGAGGATCCTACGAGCAGTACTTC. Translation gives CAWSTGGGSYEQYF.